This entry describes one T cell receptor (beta chain). Antigen unknown. A linear amplification protocol produced the TCR libraries from around 510 ng of total RNA. Via MiXCR, TCRdb re-called the reads, giving one row per CDR3 protein. Of 150,000 to 200,000 distinct CDR3 sequences in the sample, about 70% were seen once. With V trimmed by 5 bases and J by 0 bases, 12 bases remained unmatched. The CDR3 length is 16 residues. Germline CDR1 reads SQVTM; CDR2 reads ANQGSEA. This specimen belongs to a study of healthy donors' naive CD4 and CD8 T cells. Study outcomes and limitations: Positive CDR3 charge linked to CD4+ cells, negative to CD8+ cells.

Sequenced input: naive CD4+ and CD8+ T cells sorted from blood, pooled from several donors. The receptor was derived from a pool of human donors in good health; the sample pools cells from several healthy donors. V and J are TRBV29-1 and TRBJ1-1, with 7 nucleotides matching TRBD1. The CDR3 DNA reads as TGCAGCGTTCGCGGGACAGCCGACTTCATGAACACTGAAGCTTTCTTT. Amino acids: CSVRGTADFMNTEAFF.